What follows is one T cell receptor (beta chain) and its context. The antigen is not known. The sample originates from a study of shared clonotypes between healthy human individuals. Study-wide background: CD4 naive and memory got three plates each, CD8 naive two, CD8 memory one.

Using immunoSEQ multiplex PCR, the repertoire was profiled, and TCRdb retains in-frame clones only, with some absent. Of 2 million to 2.5 million clones detected, more than 80% appear once; the ten largest clones hold 0.39%. General study results and limits: Sequencing depth was expected to affect clonotype sharing among donors. Rarefaction showed sorted-subset sequencing was incomplete despite large depth.

The J segment lost 2 bases and the V segment lost 6 bases, leaving 4 bases of the junction unmatched. Germline V gene sequence: CDR1 MNHNY, CDR2 SVGAGI (reference sequence). CDR3 length: 14 amino acids. Nashville, Tennessee was home to all donors, each a Caucasian adult. This receptor was taken from a man between 18 and 29 years old in good health. Some clones in this sample may be carry-over from other donors' samples. This chain joins TRBV6-6 and TRBJ2-3; the match to TRBD2 covers 8 bases. What was sequenced was naive CD4+ T cells from PBMCs. Subset reported: CD45RA+ positively selected. CDR3: CASSLGGDTDTQYF. In DNA form, the CDR3 reads TGTGCCAGCAGCCTCGGGGGGGACACAGATACGCAGTATTTT.